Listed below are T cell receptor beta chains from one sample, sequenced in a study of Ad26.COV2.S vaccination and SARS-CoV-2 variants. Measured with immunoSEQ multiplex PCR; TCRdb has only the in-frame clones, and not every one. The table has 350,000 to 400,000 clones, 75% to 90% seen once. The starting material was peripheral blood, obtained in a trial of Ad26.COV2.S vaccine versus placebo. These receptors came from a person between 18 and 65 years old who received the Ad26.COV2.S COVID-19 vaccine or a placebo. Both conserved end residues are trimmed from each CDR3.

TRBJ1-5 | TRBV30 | AWSGEGGNQPQH
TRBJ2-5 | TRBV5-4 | ASSQGQGGLETQY
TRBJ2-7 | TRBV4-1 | ASSQGDRRSSYEQY
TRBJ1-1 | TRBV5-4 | ASSYGQEYMNTEAF
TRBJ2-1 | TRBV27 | ASRAQGYEQF
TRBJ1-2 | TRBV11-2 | ASSLNPGLYGYT
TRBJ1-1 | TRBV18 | ASSPIPQALNTEAF
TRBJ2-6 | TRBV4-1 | ASRSPWRGSGANVLT
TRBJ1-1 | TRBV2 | ASMGGTEAF
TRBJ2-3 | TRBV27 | ASRGTDTQY
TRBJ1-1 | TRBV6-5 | ASRPGTGAEAF
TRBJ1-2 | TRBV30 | AWKTEATHGYT
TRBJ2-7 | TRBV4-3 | ASSQLTGGKSYEQY
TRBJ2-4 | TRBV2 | ASRGPSKNIQY
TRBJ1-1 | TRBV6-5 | ASINRGNTEAF
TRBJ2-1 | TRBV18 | ASSPTSVNEQF
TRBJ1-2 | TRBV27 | ASSRGANYGYT
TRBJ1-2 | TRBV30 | AWSVGEYGYT
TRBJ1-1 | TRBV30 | AWRRATLNTEAF
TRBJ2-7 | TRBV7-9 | ASSMGQGDYEQY
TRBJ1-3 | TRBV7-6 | ASSALWGPKGYGNTIY
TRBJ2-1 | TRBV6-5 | ASRTTLSSYNEQF
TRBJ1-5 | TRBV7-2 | ASSLDSNQPQH
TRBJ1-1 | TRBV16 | ASSQGGGTEAF
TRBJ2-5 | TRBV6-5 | ASSYSIGGQETQY
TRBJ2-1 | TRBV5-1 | ASSLNSYNEQF
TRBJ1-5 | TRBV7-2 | ASSSDSQASQPQH
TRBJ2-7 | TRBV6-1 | ASSELVGSAYEQY
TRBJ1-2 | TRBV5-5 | ASDPGGYNYGYT
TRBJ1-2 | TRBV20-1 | SASNRGTDGYT
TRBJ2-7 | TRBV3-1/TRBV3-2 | ASSQEVSGGKSYEQY
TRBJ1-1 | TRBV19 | ASTGGNTEAF
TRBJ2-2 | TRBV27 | ASSLYGAGANTGELF
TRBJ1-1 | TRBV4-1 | ASRPAGVNTEAF
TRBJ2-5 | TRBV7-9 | ASSLSQTQY
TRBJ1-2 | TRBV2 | ASSPRTERYT
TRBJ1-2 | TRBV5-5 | ASSSPTVDYGYT
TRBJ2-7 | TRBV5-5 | ASSYRDRVTYEQY
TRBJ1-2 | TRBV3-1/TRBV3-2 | ASSPSVSYGYT
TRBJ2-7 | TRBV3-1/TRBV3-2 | ASSQEMGVALAEQY
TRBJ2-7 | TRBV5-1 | ASSLGEGTYEQY
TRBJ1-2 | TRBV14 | ASSPQGAGGYT
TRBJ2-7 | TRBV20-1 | SARLAYEQY
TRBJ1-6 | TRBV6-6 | ASSYSGEGRESPLH
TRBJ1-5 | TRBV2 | ASNIEEGRNQPQH
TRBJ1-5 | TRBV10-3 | AISVEGNQPQH
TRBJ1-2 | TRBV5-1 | ASSQDTTSYGYT
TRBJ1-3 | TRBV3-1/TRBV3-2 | ASSQMSSGNTIY
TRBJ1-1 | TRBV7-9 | ASSSLSDRTEAF
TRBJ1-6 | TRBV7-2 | ASSPLPGRNSPLH
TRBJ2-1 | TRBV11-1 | ASSSPLMGNEQF
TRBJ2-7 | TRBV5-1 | ASSSGTGGSYEQY
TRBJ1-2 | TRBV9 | ASSTDIVYGYT
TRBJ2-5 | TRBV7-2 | ASSLANRETQY
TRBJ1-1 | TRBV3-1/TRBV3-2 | ASSHTGTTEAF